Shown below are 24 T cell receptor beta chains from a single sample sequenced in a study of patients and donors after allogeneic stem cell transplantation. TCRdb independently ran MiXCR on the RT-PCR reads; one entry per CDR3 protein. Of under 200,000 distinct CDR3 sequences in the sample, 30% are singletons; the top ten hold 3.2%. The sample was blood, either unsorted or a sorted T cell fraction (not recorded which). The receptor set was obtained from a human donor who was either an allogeneic HSCT recipient or a stem cell or donor lymphocyte infusion donor (not recorded which). It is not recorded whose cells these are; they may come from a transplant donor.

This clonotype was seen a few times. The J gene is TRBJ1-4, the V gene TRBV25-1, with a possible D match to TRBD1 (6 bases). V shed 1 base and J shed 8 bases, with 8 bases lying between them. Germline CDR1 MGHDK, CDR2 SYGVNS. The CDR3 has 13 residues. CDR3 in DNA: TGTGCCAGCAGTGAATGGGGGGGCGAAAAACTGTTTTTT. Protein product: CASSEWGGEKLFF.

This sequence joins TRBV6-2 or TRBV6-3 and TRBJ2-1, with D possibly TRBD2 on 6 matching bases. The CDR3 length is 13 residues. With 6 bases removed from V and 4 bases from J, the gap between germline ends came to 10 bases. Germline CDR1 is MNHEY and CDR2 is SVGEGT. The CDR3 bases are TGTGCCAGCAGCAGCGGGCCTTACAATGAGCAGTTCTTC. Translation: CASSSGPYNEQFF.

This clonotype was seen a handful of times. V gene TRBV12-3 or TRBV12-4 combines with J gene TRBJ2-3, with D maybe TRBD2 (6 bases). This CDR3 has 15 amino acids. Trimming took off 8 bases at V and 2 bases at J, with 17 bases between the two ends. The CDR3 loop is CASRPGGTFTDTQYF. The CDR3 DNA is TGTGCCAGCCGCCCCGGAGGGACTTTCACAGATACGCAGTATTTT.

The chain has TRBV10-3 and TRBJ2-7, with D tentatively TRBD2 (6 bases). Germline CDR1 ENHRY, CDR2 SYGVKD. CDR3 length equals 17 residues. Trimming cost V 0 bases and J 3 bases, with 18 bases left between them. In DNA, the CDR3 is TGTGCCATCAGTGAGTCCCTGACGGGGGTTCTTGGCTACGAGCAGTACTTC. Its translation is CAISESLTGVLGYEQYF.

The chain recombines TRBV16 with TRBJ2-5, with TRBD2 as a possible D gene (6 bases). This CDR3 has 17 residues. The V gene's germline CDR1 is KGHSY and CDR2 FQNENV. Deletions cut 0 bases from V and 1 base from J, with 15 bases between. Written as DNA, the CDR3 is TGTGCCAGCAGCCAATCGCTAGCCGCCGGGGGCCAAGAGACCCAGTACTTC. Amino acids: CASSQSLAAGGQETQYF.

This clonotype came up a few times. The chain links TRBV27 to TRBJ2-1; the D gene is possibly TRBD1 (5 bases). The ends were cut back, 6 bases at V and 0 bases at J, with 12 bases in the middle. CDR3 length equals 15 residues. Germline V CDR1 and CDR2: MNHEY, SMNVEV (reference sequence). The CDR3 reads CASSSSRGSYNEQFF. The CDR3 DNA reads TGTGCCAGCAGCTCATCTAGGGGCTCCTACAATGAGCAGTTCTTC.

This clonotype was recorded many times. This chain joins TRBV12-3 or TRBV12-4 and TRBJ1-5, with D perhaps matching TRBD1 (6 bases). The length of the CDR3 is 14 residues. V was trimmed by 6 bases and J by 7 bases, leaving 16 bases between them. CDR3 nucleotides: TGTGCCAGCAGATCCACAGGGCCGGGGCAGCCCCAGCATTTT. This gives the protein CASRSTGPGQPQHF.

This chain uses TRBV20-1 with TRBJ1-2; D may be TRBD1 (6 bases). CDR1 and CDR2 (germline): DFQATT, SNEGSKA (reference sequence). The V and J ends lost 0 bases and 8 bases respectively, with 16 bases between them. The CDR3 length is 14 residues. The CDR3 coding sequence is TGCAGTGCTAGAGATCGCTGGGGGGGCTCGGGCTACACCTTC. Its translation: CSARDRWGGSGYTF.

The V call is TRBV20-1, the J call TRBJ1-2, with D hard to call. The germline V and J ends were trimmed by 4 bases and 6 bases, with 15 bases remaining between them. CDR3 length: 13 residues. Germline V lookup: CDR1 DFQATT, CDR2 SNEGSKA (reference sequence). The CDR3 coding sequence is TGCAGTGCTACTGGCCCTGAAAAAAATGGCTACACCTTC. Its translation is CSATGPEKNGYTF.

The chain carries TRBV10-3 and TRBJ2-5; weak D call: TRBD1 (5 bases). The ends were cut back, 3 bases at V and 2 bases at J, with 7 bases in the middle. The V gene's germline CDR1 is ENHRY and CDR2 SYGVKD. The CDR3 has 13 residues. The CDR3 bases are TGTGCCATCAGTGAAACAGGACAAGAGACCCAGTACTTC. Residues: CAISETGQETQYF.

This clonotype showed up just a few times. This chain links TRBV20-1 with TRBJ1-2; no definite D call. Germline V gene sequence: CDR1 DFQATT, CDR2 SNEGSKA (reference sequence). There are 11 residues in the CDR3. The CDR3 DNA reads as TGCAGCCTTTGGACCTCCTATGGCTACACCTTC. Amino acids: CSLWTSYGYTF.

With respect to this clonotype: The germline gene is not matched at one end of the junction; a read error may be the cause. The chain uses TRBV9 and TRBJ2-3; D remains unclear. CDR3 length: 8 residues. CDR1 and CDR2 (germline): SGDLS, YYNGEE. This chain's CDR3 is CASSVTNF. The CDR3 DNA sequence: TGTGCCAGCAGCGTAACCAATTTT. The variable domain in full, with the rest retrieved from reference TRBV9 and TRBJ2-3, is DSGVTQTPKHLITATGQRVTLRCSPRSGDLSVYWYQQSLDQGLQFLIQYYNGEERAKGNILERFSAQQFPDLHSELNLSSLELGDSALYFCASSVTNFGPGTRLTVL.

CDR3 nucleotide sequence: TGTGCCATCAGTGATAGGGGACTAGCGGCTTACGAGCAGTACTTC. Translating gives CAISDRGLAAYEQYF. This sequence joins TRBV10-3 and TRBJ2-7, with 11 bases matching TRBD2. CDR3 length: 15 amino acids. After removal of 3 bases from V and 4 bases from J, the junction contained 5 bases not matched to a gene. From germline, CDR1 is ENHRY and CDR2 SYGVKD.

The V and J genes are TRBV28 and TRBJ2-1; 10 bases align to TRBD2. Germline trimming cut 4 bases from V and 16 bases from J; bases unmatched to any gene: 4. This CDR3 region has 11 residues. The germline V gene encodes CDR1 MDHEN and CDR2 SYDVKM. Here the CDR3 reads CASSSLAGGFF. The CDR3 DNA reads as TGTGCCAGCAGTTCTTTAGCGGGAGGCTTCTTC.

CDR3 DNA: TGTGCCAGCAGTTACTCGGGCAGGCTCGGCTATGGCTACACCTTC. Translating it yields CASSYSGRLGYGYTF. The chain joins TRBV6-5 to TRBJ1-2; D remains ambiguous. V gave up 0 bases and J gave up 4 bases, with 12 bases separating them. The germline V gene encodes CDR1 MNHEY and CDR2 SVGAGI. The CDR3 contains 15 residues.

This clonotype was seen at least ten times. The chain carries TRBV12-3 or TRBV12-4 and TRBJ1-2; D is uncertain. The V end was cut by 3 bases, the J end by 2 bases, with 7 bases between. The CDR3 is 13 residues long. CDR3 loop: CASSFNRNYGYTF. In nucleotides, the CDR3 is TGTGCCAGCAGTTTCAACAGAAACTATGGCTACACCTTC.

A few counts support this clonotype. The rearrangement uses TRBV7-9 and TRBJ2-1; 10 positions match TRBD2. Germline V gene sequence: CDR1 SEHNR, CDR2 FQNEAQ (reference sequence). After removal of 6 bases from V and 4 bases from J, the junction contained 6 bases not matched to a gene. The CDR3 totals 15 residues. CDR3 region: CASRFGTSDYNEQFF. The DNA of the CDR3 is TGTGCCAGCAGGTTCGGGACTAGCGATTACAATGAGCAGTTCTTC. Supplemented by reference TRBV7-9 and TRBJ2-1, the full variable domain reads DTGVSQNPRHKITKRGQNVTFRCDPISEHNRLYWYRQTLGQGPEFLTYFQNEAQLEKSRLLSDRFSAERPKGSFSTLEIQRTEQGDSAMYLCASRFGTSDYNEQFFGPGTRLTVL.

The rearrangement uses TRBV6-2 or TRBV6-3 and TRBJ2-1; 11 bases match TRBD2. J gave up 4 bases and V 7 bases, and 6 bases lay outside the gene matches. The CDR3 has 15 amino acids. Germline assignment: CDR1 MNHEY and CDR2 SVGEGT. CDR3 in DNA: TGTGCCAGCACCCTACTAGCGGGAGCTTACAATGAGCAGTTCTTC. Amino acid sequence: CASTLLAGAYNEQFF.

This clonotype was seen a few times. The chain couples TRBV28 to TRBJ1-5; a weak D match, TRBD1 (5 bases). The germline V gene encodes CDR1 MDHEN and CDR2 SYDVKM. With 5 bases removed from V and 4 bases from J, the gap between germline ends came to 18 bases. The CDR3 covers 16 residues. The CDR3 nucleotides are TGTGCCAGCAGTCTACGGGGGGGAGGGGATAATCAGCCCCAGCATTTT. This translates into CASSLRGGGDNQPQHF.

This clonotype was detected only a few times. The chain carries TRBV10-3 and TRBJ2-1, with TRBD2 matching over 13 bases. The V and J ends lost 5 bases and 3 bases, in that order; junction bases with no gene match: 4. This CDR3 contains 16 residues. CDR1 and CDR2 (germline): ENHRY, SYGVKD. CDR3 amino acids: CAISPGTSGIYNEQFF. In DNA form, the CDR3 reads TGTGCCATCAGTCCCGGGACTAGCGGGATCTACAATGAGCAGTTCTTC.

CDR3 region: CASSAGPSQETQYF. The CDR3 bases are TGTGCCAGCAGCGCGGGACCCTCTCAAGAGACCCAGTACTTC. V gene TRBV9 combines with J gene TRBJ2-5; D is perhaps TRBD1 or TRBD2 (5 bases each). V was trimmed by 3 bases and J by 2 bases, leaving 11 bases between them. Germline loops: CDR1 SGDLS, CDR2 YYNGEE. This CDR3 spans 14 amino acids.

Note on this clonotype: At one end the junction does not follow the germline gene, possibly because of a read error. The chain carries TRBV24-1 and TRBJ2-7; D might be TRBD1 or TRBD2, each matching 5 bases. CDR1 and CDR2 from the germline V gene are KGHDR and SFDVKD. The CDR3 consists of 15 residues. The CDR3 sequence is CATCDLRDGSYEQYF. CDR3 nucleotide sequence: TGTGCCACCTGTGATTTACGGGACGGATCCTACGAGCAGTACTTC.

The table lists this clonotype with a few counts. The V call is TRBV20-1, the J call TRBJ1-1, with D possibly matching TRBD1 (6 bases). Per germline, CDR1 DFQATT and CDR2 SNEGSKA (reference sequence). V shed 5 bases and J shed 6 bases, with 13 bases lying between them. This CDR3 comprises 12 residues. This CDR3 is CSARDIAPEAFF. CDR3 nucleotides: TGCAGTGCTCGGGACATTGCTCCTGAAGCTTTCTTT.

V is TRBV20-1 and J is TRBJ2-7; 8 nucleotides agree with TRBD1. Germline assignment: CDR1 DFQATT and CDR2 SNEGSKA (reference sequence). The CDR3 length is 15 residues. V gave up 3 bases and J gave up 0 bases; unmatched junction bases: 7. The CDR3 sequence is CSASVPRGPSYEQYF. DNA of the CDR3: TGCAGTGCTAGTGTTCCCAGGGGGCCCTCCTACGAGCAGTACTTC.